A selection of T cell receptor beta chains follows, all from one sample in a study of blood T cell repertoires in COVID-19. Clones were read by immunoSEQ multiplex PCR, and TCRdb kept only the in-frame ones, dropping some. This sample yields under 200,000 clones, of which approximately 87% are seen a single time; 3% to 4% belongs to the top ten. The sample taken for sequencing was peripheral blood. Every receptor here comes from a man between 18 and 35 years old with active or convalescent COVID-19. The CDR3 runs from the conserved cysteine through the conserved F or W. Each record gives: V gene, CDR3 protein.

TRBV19 CASSNGYSNQPQHF
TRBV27 CASSWGTAMNTEAFF
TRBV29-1 CSVLKDSDSYEQYF
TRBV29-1 CSVEDAGGPVTNTGELFF
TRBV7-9 CASSSRDSHGSTDTQYF
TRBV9 CASSLSSRPGEAFF
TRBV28 CASGATTSNQPQHF
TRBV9 CASSVTGGDEQFF
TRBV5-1 CASSLGLAGLEQYF
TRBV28 CASRRGGTTNEKLFF
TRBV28 CASSFWDRGVQVEDQPQHF
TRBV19 CASTQRALYNEQFF
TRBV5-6 CASSPGLTLSYEQYF
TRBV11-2 CASSPRGGLGFATEAFF
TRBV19 CASIQARGGANVLTF
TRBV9 CASSRPGGEQYF
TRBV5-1 CASSFSEFYGYTF
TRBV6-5 CASRATGITEAFF
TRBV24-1 CATSDTDRGGNIQYF
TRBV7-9 CASTVLGRESDTQYF
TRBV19 CASSINKSGYTF
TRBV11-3 CASSPEVGGHGEQYF
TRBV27 CASSSPNRGLGTEAFF
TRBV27 CASRGDRRNTGELFF
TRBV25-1 CATLHGYGYTF
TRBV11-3 CASSYSGNGIQYF
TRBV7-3 CASSKKGREGGADTQYF
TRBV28 CATGQGTYGYTF
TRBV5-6 CASTFQGTNEQYF
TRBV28 CAWGQGGNQPQHF
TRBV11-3 CASSSASGSYNEQFF
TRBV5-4 CASSGAGVEAKNIQYF
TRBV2 CASQNYNSPLHF
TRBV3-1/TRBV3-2 CASSAPGTGDGYNYGYTF
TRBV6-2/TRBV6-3 CASSYSGRVSPLHF
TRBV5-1 CASSYGAGHYNEQFF
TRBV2 CASTQSLGGSNQPQHF
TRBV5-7 CASIKYERERCVEQFF
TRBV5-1 CASSLETGTPNTEAFF
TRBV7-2 CASSLYLDSSSYEQYF
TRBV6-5 CASSPALRGVTEAFF
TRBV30 CAWSVSPGGQEAFF
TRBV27 CASSFIAGGSYNEQFF
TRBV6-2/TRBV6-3 CASSPRKSSGRFGTDTQYF